This T cell receptor (beta chain) was obtained from a study of T cells in Graves' hyperthyroidism and ophthalmopathy. Points from the study as a whole: Among clonotypes expanded in thyroid above 0.001, most were also found in blood. Stable hyperthyroidism was told apart from ophthalmopathy by a model built on 13 V-J features. Prediction of ophthalmopathy progression came a median about 6 months pre-onset.

The cohort's ophthalmopathy patients, a group with duration under 3 months, had a Clinical Activity Score of at least 3 and a NOSPECS grade of at least 4. Concerning this clonotype: Its antigen is still unknown.

Amplified regions were TCR beta CDR3 sequences from RNA transcripts. The TCR CDR3 was amplified in a first-round RT-PCR using the HTBI primer set. One entry per CDR3 protein results from TCRdb running MiXCR on the multiplex PCR reads. The table lists 400,000 or so distinct CDR3 sequences, 11% to 15% of them singletons. V trimming: 3 bases; J trimming: 1 base; junction bases outside the gene matches: 11. The CDR3 totals 19 residues. The V gene's germline CDR1 is SGDLS and CDR2 YYNGEE. Source material: blood. This chain connects TRBV9 to TRBJ2-4; 12 positions match TRBD1. This receptor was identified in a man between 45 and 60 years old with Graves' ophthalmopathy. CDR3 residues: CASSASGQGAIGAKNIQYF. The CDR3, as DNA: TGTGCCAGCAGCGCTTCGGGACAGGGGGCGATAGGGGCCAAAAACATTCAGTACTTC.